This TCR beta chain was retrieved from a study of Tregs in tolerant kidney transplant recipients. General study findings and limits: Biological reproducibility was not directly addressed in this study. Tregs expanded with activated donor B cells seemed most donor-specific.

TCRdb's table, derived via immunoSEQ multiplex PCR, lists solely in-frame clones and lacks some. This table holds around 230,000 clones, about four fifths found once. Comments on this clone: Its antigen is currently unknown.

The sample taken for sequencing was CD4+ T cells from blood. The sequence was obtained from a human donor in good health.

Written as DNA, the CDR3 is TGTGCCAGCAGCTTAGAGGCCCCCCTGTCGGATACGCAGTATTTT. Encoded protein: CASSLEAPLSDTQYF. This chain joins TRBV11-2 and TRBJ2-3; D gene unclear. The CDR3 is 15 amino acids. V was shortened by 0 bases and J by 6 bases, with 13 bases between the two germline ends. Per germline, CDR1 SGHAT and CDR2 FQNNGV.